Each of the 25 T cell receptor beta chains below was sequenced from the same sample in a study of blood T cell repertoires in COVID-19. Libraries were prepared by immunoSEQ multiplex PCR; TCRdb keeps only in-frame clonotypes and omits some of them. Of about 99,000 clones listed, around 83% were seen once; the top ten hold roughly 13%. What was sequenced was peripheral blood. All receptors derive from a woman in her sixties in a cohort sampled during active or convalescent COVID-19.

The chain joins TRBV19 to TRBJ1-5, with D possibly TRBD1 on 6 matching bases. V lost 3 bases to trimming and J lost 6 bases, with 15 bases between them. Germline CDR1 LNHDA, CDR2 SQIVND (reference sequence). The CDR3 has 15 amino acids. CDR3: CASSMGGGGGQPQHF. The CDR3 DNA reads TGTGCCAGTAGTATGGGCGGGGGCGGAGGTCAGCCCCAGCATTTT.

The chain combines TRBV11-2 with TRBJ2-5; D not certain. From germline, CDR1 is SGHAT and CDR2 FQNNGV. The V end lost 4 bases, the J end lost 1 base, and 7 bases lay between the germline ends. The length of the CDR3 is 13 residues. CDR3 sequence (DNA): TGTGCCAGCAGCTCCTCAGGCCAAGAGACCCAGTACTTC. Amino acid sequence: CASSSSGQETQYF. The entire variable domain, with the rest obtained from reference TRBV11-2 and TRBJ2-5, is as follows: EAGVAQSPRYKIIEKRQSVAFWCNPISGHATLYWYQQILGQGPKLLIQFQNNGVVDDSQLPKDRFSAERLKGVDSTLKIQPAKLEDSAVYLCASSSSGQETQYFGPGTRLLVL.

The chain couples TRBV24-1 to TRBJ2-3, with TRBD1 matching 9 bases. V lost 3 bases and J lost 1; bases outside the gene matches: 10. Per the germline V gene, CDR1 is KGHDR and CDR2 is SFDVKD. This CDR3 has 18 residues. CDR3: CATSDPGQGLGGTDTQYF. The CDR3 nucleotides read TGTGCCACCAGTGATCCGGGACAGGGCTTAGGGGGCACAGATACGCAGTATTTT.

V and J are TRBV7-6 and TRBJ2-3, with TRBD1 matching over 9 bases. The CDR3 covers 16 residues. Germline V CDR1 and CDR2: SGHVS, FNYEAQ. The V segment lost 7 bases and the J segment 5 bases; nucleotides outside the gene matches: 13. The CDR3 region has the DNA TGTGCCAGCAAAAAATTACAGGGGGCTTCGGGAGATACGCAGTATTTT. Residues: CASKKLQGASGDTQYF. Full variable domain (rest looked up from reference TRBV7-6 and TRBJ2-3): GAGVSQSPRYKVTKRGQDVALRCDPISGHVSLYWYRQALGQGPEFLTYFNYEAQQDKSGLPNDRFSAERPEGSISTLTIQRTEQRDSAMYRCASKKLQGASGDTQYFGPGTRLTVL.

V gene TRBV10-3 combines with J gene TRBJ1-2, with 7 nucleotides matching TRBD1. V lost 7 bases and J lost 2; bases outside the gene matches: 13. The CDR3 has 16 amino acids. Per the germline V gene, CDR1 is ENHRY and CDR2 is SYGVKD. DNA of the CDR3: TGTGCCATCAAAGATGGGGACAGATACTACAACTATGGCTACACCTTC. It yields the protein CAIKDGDRYYNYGYTF.

This chain connects TRBV2 to TRBJ2-2; possibly TRBD1 for D (6 bases). The CDR3 consists of 12 residues. Germline CDR1 reads SNHLY; CDR2 reads FYNNEI. Trimming stripped 9 bases from V and 5 bases from J, with 10 bases between. Written as DNA, the CDR3 is TGTGCCAGACAGGGCCCTACCGGGGAGCTGTTTTTT. Its translation is CARQGPTGELFF.

The gene calls are TRBV6-2 or TRBV6-3 and TRBJ1-5; tentative D call: TRBD1 (6 bases). Germline V gene sequence: CDR1 MNHEY, CDR2 SVGEGT. The ends were cut back, 0 bases at V and 5 bases at J, with 17 bases in the middle. The CDR3 is 17 amino acids. The CDR3 is CASSYSLDRPADQPQHF. The CDR3 DNA follows: TGTGCCAGCAGTTACTCCCTTGACAGGCCCGCGGATCAGCCCCAGCATTTT.

The chain couples TRBV4-1 to TRBJ2-7; 12 bases align to TRBD2. The germline gives CDR1 MGHRA, CDR2 YSYEKL. CDR3 length equals 16 residues. The V and J ends lost 2 bases and 1 base, in that order; junction bases with no gene match: 3. CDR3 amino acids: CASSQLTSGGSYEQYF. CDR3 in DNA: TGCGCCAGCAGCCAACTAACTAGCGGGGGGTCCTACGAGCAGTACTTC.

V usage is TRBV5-1 and J usage is TRBJ2-3; D not certain. CDR1 SGHRS and CDR2 YFSETQ come from the germline V gene. The CDR3 length is 13 residues. With 4 bases removed from V and 2 bases from J, the gap between germline ends came to 8 bases. CDR3 bases: TGCGCCAGCAGCCCCCCCCACACAGATACGCAGTATTTT. Translating it yields CASSPPHTDTQYF.

The rearrangement links TRBV5-4 to TRBJ2-7; 8 nucleotides align to TRBD1. V lost 1 base to trimming and J lost 3 bases; unmatched junction nucleotides: 12. This CDR3 has 17 residues. Germline CDR1 reads SGHNT; CDR2 reads YYREEE (reference sequence). In nucleotides, the CDR3 is TGTGCCAGCAGCTTGCACTCCGGTCAGGGGGCCGACTACGAGCAGTACTTC. Translated: CASSLHSGQGADYEQYF. The variable domain in full, completed from reference TRBV5-4 and TRBJ2-7, reads ETGVTQSPTHLIKTRGQQVTLRCSSQSGHNTVSWYQQALGQGPQFIFQYYREEENGRGNFPPRFSGLQFPNYSSELNVNALELDDSALYLCASSLHSGQGADYEQYFGPGTRLTVT.

V usage is TRBV28 and J usage is TRBJ1-2; D might be TRBD1 (5 bases). Germline V gene sequence: CDR1 MDHEN, CDR2 SYDVKM. This CDR3 has 14 residues. V gave up 7 bases and J gave up 0 bases, with 12 bases separating them. The CDR3 DNA sequence: TGTGCCAGCACTACTGGGGCGGCTAACTATGGCTACACCTTC. Protein: CASTTGAANYGYTF.

In its sample, this clone was seen once. The chain couples TRBV10-3 to TRBJ2-6, with 10 positions matching TRBD1. Germline V CDR1 and CDR2: ENHRY, SYGVKD. There are 18 residues in the CDR3. The trim removed 11 bases at V and 1 base at J, leaving 14 bases unmatched. The CDR3 spells CASQGVRTGGSGANVLTF. CDR3 sequence (DNA): TGTGCCTCCCAGGGGGTCCGGACAGGGGGATCTGGGGCCAACGTCCTGACTTTC.

This clone has only one observation. The chain combines TRBV5-1 with TRBJ1-5; 9 bases map to TRBD1. This CDR3 has 16 residues. CDR1 and CDR2 (germline): SGHRS, YFSETQ. The V gene end was trimmed by 0 bases and the J gene end by 4 bases; junction bases not matched to a gene: 5. CDR3 nucleotides: TGCGCCAGCAGCTTGGGGGGGACAGGGATGAATCAGCCCCAGCATTTT. Translated, it gives CASSLGGTGMNQPQHF. The full variable domain, its missing parts supplied by reference TRBV5-1 and TRBJ1-5, is KAGVTQTPRYLIKTRGQQVTLSCSPISGHRSVSWYQQTPGQGLQFLFEYFSETQRNKGNFPGRFSGRQFSNSRSEMNVSTLELGDSALYLCASSLGGTGMNQPQHFGDGTRLSIL.

V and J are TRBV2 and TRBJ1-5, with D perhaps matching TRBD1 (6 bases). The CDR3 totals 12 residues. V shed 6 bases and J shed 4 bases, with 7 bases lying between them. Germline assignment: CDR1 SNHLY and CDR2 FYNNEI. CDR3 bases: TGTGCCAGCAGAGGACAGAATCAGCCCCAGCATTTT. It yields the protein CASRGQNQPQHF.

The chain couples TRBV6-5 to TRBJ2-7; a possible D gene is TRBD1 (6 bases). Trimming left V 9 bases short and J 0 bases short, with 18 bases between. Germline V gene lookup returns CDR1 MNHEY and CDR2 SVGAGI. This CDR3 has 15 amino acids. DNA for the CDR3: TGTGCCAGTTCACTGAAGGACAGTCGCTCCTACGAGCAGTACTTC. Its protein product is CASSLKDSRSYEQYF.

The gene calls are TRBV2 and TRBJ2-7, with a tentative D call TRBD1 (5 bases). The V gene's germline CDR1 is SNHLY and CDR2 FYNNEI. There are 12 residues in the CDR3. The ends were cut back, 6 bases at V and 6 bases at J, with 12 bases in the middle. The CDR3 region has the DNA TGTGCCAGCAGAGTAAGACAGTCCGAGCAGTACTTC. This encodes CASRVRQSEQYF.

The rearrangement joins TRBV10-3 to TRBJ1-1; 8 bases match TRBD1. V was pared by 3 bases and J by 7 bases, with 7 bases of the junction left unmatched. Germline CDR1 and CDR2: ENHRY and SYGVKD. CDR3 length: 14 residues. CDR3 loop: CAISDPGTGNEAFF. The CDR3 DNA reads TGTGCCATCAGTGACCCCGGGACAGGCAATGAAGCTTTCTTT.

This clone appeared once. The J gene is TRBJ2-1, the V gene TRBV6-5, with D possibly TRBD2 on 6 matching bases. V lost 8 bases and J 9 bases, leaving 14 bases between the germline ends. The CDR3 spans 12 residues. Germline lookup yields CDR1 MNHEY and CDR2 SVGAGI. The CDR3 spells CASGGPYAEQFF. The CDR3 DNA reads TGTGCCAGCGGAGGGCCCTACGCTGAGCAGTTCTTC.

This clone has only one observation. The V and J genes are TRBV27 and TRBJ2-1; a possible D gene is TRBD2 (6 bases). The germline CDR1 and CDR2 sequences are MNHEY and SMNVEV (reference sequence). Trimming cost V 7 bases and J 10 bases, with 23 bases left between them. CDR3 length: 15 amino acids. The CDR3 protein is CASKTRDSATCEQFF. Written as DNA, the CDR3 is TGTGCCAGCAAGACCCGGGACTCAGCAACATGCGAGCAGTTCTTC.

The chain has TRBV5-6 and TRBJ1-5, with unresolved D. The V and J ends lost 3 bases and 3 bases respectively, with 10 bases between them. The germline gives CDR1 SGHDT, CDR2 YYEEEE. The CDR3 length is 14 residues. CDR3 in DNA: TGTGCCAGCAGCTCGGGAGGAGCCAATCAGCCCCAGCATTTT. The encoded protein is CASSSGGANQPQHF.

The V gene is TRBV3-1 (or the pseudogene TRBV3-2), the J gene TRBJ1-5; 7 nucleotides match TRBD1. V gave up 4 bases and J gave up 2 bases; unmatched junction bases: 2. Germline V gives CDR1 LGHDT, CDR2 YNNKEL (reference sequence). This CDR3 has 14 residues. The CDR3: CASSPGQGNQPQHF. CDR3 DNA sequence: TGTGCCAGCAGCCCAGGACAGGGCAATCAGCCCCAGCATTTT.

This chain links TRBV5-6 with TRBJ1-5; 7 bases are a match to TRBD1. Germline-derived CDR1 and CDR2 are SGHDT and YYEEEE. J lost 2 bases, V lost 0 bases, and 8 bases had no gene match. CDR3 size: 17 residues. This CDR3 reads CASSLAGGNWRNQPQHF. The CDR3 DNA sequence: TGTGCCAGCAGCTTGGCAGGGGGGAACTGGCGCAATCAGCCCCAGCATTTT.

The CDR3 coding sequence is TGTGCCAGCAGCGGACAGGGAACTGAAGCTTTCTTT. It yields the protein CASSGQGTEAFF. The chain couples TRBV11-3 to TRBJ1-1, with 8 nucleotides matching TRBD1. Germline V gene lookup returns CDR1 SGHNT and CDR2 YENEEA. Trimming removed 5 bases from V and 5 bases from J; junction bases left unmatched: 1. CDR3 length: 12 amino acids.

This chain links TRBV2 with TRBJ2-1; 7 nucleotides line up with TRBD1. CDR1 is SNHLY, CDR2 FYNNEI, per germline. This CDR3 has 13 amino acids. V shed 5 bases, J shed 7 bases, and the junction held 5 bases outside the gene matches. The CDR3 DNA follows: TGTGCCAGCAGTCGTGGGACAGCAAATGAGCAGTTCTTC. Amino acid sequence: CASSRGTANEQFF.

This clone came up a few times. This chain uses TRBV28 with TRBJ1-5; D gene uncertain. The CDR3 totals 13 residues. Germline lookup yields CDR1 MDHEN and CDR2 SYDVKM. V lost 3 bases to trimming and J lost 2 bases, with 5 bases between them. The CDR3 loop is CASSFGGNQPQHF. The CDR3 DNA reads TGTGCCAGCAGTTTCGGGGGCAATCAGCCCCAGCATTTT.